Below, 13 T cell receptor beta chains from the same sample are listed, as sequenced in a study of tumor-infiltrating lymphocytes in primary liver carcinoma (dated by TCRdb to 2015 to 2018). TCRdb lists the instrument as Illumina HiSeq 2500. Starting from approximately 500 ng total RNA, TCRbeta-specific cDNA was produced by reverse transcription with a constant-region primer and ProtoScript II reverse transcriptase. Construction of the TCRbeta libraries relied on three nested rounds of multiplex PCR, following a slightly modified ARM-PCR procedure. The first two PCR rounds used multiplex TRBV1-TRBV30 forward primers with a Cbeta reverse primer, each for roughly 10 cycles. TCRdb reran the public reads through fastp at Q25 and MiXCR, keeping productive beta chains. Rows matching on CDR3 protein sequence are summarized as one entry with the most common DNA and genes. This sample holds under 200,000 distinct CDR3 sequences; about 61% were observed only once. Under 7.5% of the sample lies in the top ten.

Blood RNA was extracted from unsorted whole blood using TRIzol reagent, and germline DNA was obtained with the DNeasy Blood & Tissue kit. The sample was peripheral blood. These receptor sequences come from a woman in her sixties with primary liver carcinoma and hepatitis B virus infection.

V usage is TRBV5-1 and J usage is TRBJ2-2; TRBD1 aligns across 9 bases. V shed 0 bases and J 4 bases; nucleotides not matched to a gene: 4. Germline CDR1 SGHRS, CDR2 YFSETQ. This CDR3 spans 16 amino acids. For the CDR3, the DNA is TGCGCCAGCAGCTTGGTGGACAGGGGCGGCACCGGGGAGCTGTTTTTT. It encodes CASSLVDRGGTGELFF.

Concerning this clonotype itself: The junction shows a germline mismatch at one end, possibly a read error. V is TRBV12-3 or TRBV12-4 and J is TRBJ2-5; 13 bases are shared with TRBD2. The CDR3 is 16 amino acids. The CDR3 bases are TGTGTCAGCAGTTTTTGGGGACTAGCGGGGCAAGAGACCCAGTACTTC. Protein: CVSSFWGLAGQETQYF.

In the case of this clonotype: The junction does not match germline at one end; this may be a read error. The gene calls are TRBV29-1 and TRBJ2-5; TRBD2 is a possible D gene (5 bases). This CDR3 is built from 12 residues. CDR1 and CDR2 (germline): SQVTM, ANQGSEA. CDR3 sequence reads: CSVVRAQETHYF. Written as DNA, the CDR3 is TGCAGCGTTGTGAGGGCCCAGGAGACCCACTACTTC.

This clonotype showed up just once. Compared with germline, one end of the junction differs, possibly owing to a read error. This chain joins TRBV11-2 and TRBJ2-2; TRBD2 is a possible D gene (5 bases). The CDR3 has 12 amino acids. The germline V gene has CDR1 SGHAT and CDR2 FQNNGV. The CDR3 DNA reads TGTGCCAGCAGCCCAAACACCGGGGTGCTGTCTTTT. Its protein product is CASSPNTGVLSF.

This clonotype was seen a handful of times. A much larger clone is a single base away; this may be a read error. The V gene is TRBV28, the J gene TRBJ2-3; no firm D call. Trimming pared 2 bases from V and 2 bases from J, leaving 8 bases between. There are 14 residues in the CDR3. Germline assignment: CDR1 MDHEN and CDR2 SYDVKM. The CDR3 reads CASSLVQSTDTQYF. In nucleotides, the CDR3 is TGTGCCAGCAGTTTAGTTCAGTCCACAGATACGCAGTATTTT.

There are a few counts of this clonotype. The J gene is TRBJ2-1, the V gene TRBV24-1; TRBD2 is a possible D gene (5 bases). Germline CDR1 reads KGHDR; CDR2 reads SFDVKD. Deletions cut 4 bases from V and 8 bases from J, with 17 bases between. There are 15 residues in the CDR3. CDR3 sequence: CATSDPSRAADEQFF. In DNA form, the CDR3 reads TGTGCCACCAGTGACCCTTCGAGGGCAGCTGATGAGCAGTTCTTC.

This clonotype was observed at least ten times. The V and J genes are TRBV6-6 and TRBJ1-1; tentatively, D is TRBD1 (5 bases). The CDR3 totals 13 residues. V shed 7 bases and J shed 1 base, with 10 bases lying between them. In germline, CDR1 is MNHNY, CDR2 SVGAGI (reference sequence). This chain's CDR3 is CASITTENTEAFF. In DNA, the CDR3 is TGTGCCAGCATTACGACAGAGAACACTGAAGCTTTCTTT.

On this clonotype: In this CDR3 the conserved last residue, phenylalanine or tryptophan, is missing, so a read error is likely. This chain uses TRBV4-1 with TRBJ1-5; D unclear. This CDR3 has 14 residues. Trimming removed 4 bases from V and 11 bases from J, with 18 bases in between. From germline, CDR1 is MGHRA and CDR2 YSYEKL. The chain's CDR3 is CASSPIEMGRSQHL. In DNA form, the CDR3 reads TGCGCCAGCAGCCCAATCGAGATGGGTCGGTCCCAGCATTTA.

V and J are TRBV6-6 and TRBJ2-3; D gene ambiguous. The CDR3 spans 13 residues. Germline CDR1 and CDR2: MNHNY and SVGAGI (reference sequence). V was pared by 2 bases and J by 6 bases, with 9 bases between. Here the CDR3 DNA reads TGTGCCAGCAGTTACGATGACACGGATACGCAGTATTTT. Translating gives CASSYDDTDTQYF.

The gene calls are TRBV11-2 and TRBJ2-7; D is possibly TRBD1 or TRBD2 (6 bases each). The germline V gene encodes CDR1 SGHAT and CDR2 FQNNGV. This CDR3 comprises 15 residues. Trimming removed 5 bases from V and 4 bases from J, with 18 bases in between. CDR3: CASSLQAGHEYEQYF. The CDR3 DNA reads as TGTGCCAGCAGCCTCCAGGCGGGACATGAGTACGAGCAGTACTTC.

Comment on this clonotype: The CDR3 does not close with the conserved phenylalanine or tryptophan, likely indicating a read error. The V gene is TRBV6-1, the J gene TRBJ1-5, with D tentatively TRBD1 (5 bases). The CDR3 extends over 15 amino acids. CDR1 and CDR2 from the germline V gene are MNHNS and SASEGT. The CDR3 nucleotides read TGTGCCAGCACGGGAGGGGCGGCGGCAAGTCAGCACCAGCATTAT. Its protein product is CASTGGAAASQHQHY.

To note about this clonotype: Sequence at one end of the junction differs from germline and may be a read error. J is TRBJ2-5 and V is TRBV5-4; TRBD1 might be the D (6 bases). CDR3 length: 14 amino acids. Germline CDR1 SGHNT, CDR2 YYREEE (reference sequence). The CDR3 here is CASSTGHFQGTQYF. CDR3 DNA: TGTGCCAGCAGCACGGGACACTTCCAAGGGACCCAGTACTTC.

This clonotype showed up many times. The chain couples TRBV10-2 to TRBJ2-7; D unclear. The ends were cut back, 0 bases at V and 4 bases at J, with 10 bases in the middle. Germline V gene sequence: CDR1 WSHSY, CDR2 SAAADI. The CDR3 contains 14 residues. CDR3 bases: TGCGCCAGCAGTGAGTCCACTGCCCTTTACGAGCAGTACTTC. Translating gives CASSESTALYEQYF.